This entry describes one T cell receptor (beta chain). This specimen includes other DNA sequences encoding the same CDR3. Clones were read by immunoSEQ multiplex PCR, and TCRdb kept only the in-frame ones, dropping some. The sample lists tens of thousands of clones; approximately 95% were seen once. Deletions cut 1 base from V and 2 bases from J, with 7 bases between. Germline CDR1 reads SQVTM; CDR2 reads ANQGSEA. The CDR3 length is 13 residues. This entry comes from a study of T cell changes during pregnancy in multiple sclerosis. The sequencing used CD4+ T cells from peripheral blood mononuclear cells, collected after pregnancy. The chain employs TRBV29-1 and TRBJ2-3, with D unclear. The source of this sequence is a female donor with multiple sclerosis, enrolled in a pregnancy study. The CDR3 loop is CSVEARFTDTQYF. Written as DNA, the CDR3 is TGCAGCGTTGAAGCGCGGTTCACAGATACGCAGTATTTT.